The 21 T cell receptor beta chains below all came from one sample that was sequenced in a study of OX40 agonist ivuxolimab in advanced cancers. Sequencing was performed with immunoSEQ multiplex PCR; in TCRdb, only in-frame clones are kept and a portion is missing. Of 37,000 or so clones in the sample, about 82% are singletons; the top ten hold under 40%. The source was CD4+ or CD8+ T cells sorted from blood, collected in a trial of the OX40 agonist ivuxolimab. These receptors all stem from an adult with an advanced solid tumor such as melanoma, head and neck, liver or kidney cancer.

This clone has more than one count but fewer than ten. The chain joins TRBV5-4 to TRBJ2-5; TRBD2 aligns across 7 bases. Per the germline V gene, CDR1 is SGHNT and CDR2 is YYREEE (reference sequence). V gave up 5 bases and J gave up 0 bases; unmatched junction bases: 7. This CDR3 region has 15 residues. The CDR3 bases are TGTGCCAGCAGGCGTGGCCTAGCGGACCAAGAGACCCAGTACTTC. Its translation: CASRRGLADQETQYF.

This clone occurred a few times. The chain employs TRBV2 and TRBJ2-7; D uncertain. Germline CDR1 SNHLY, CDR2 FYNNEI. Trimming took off 2 bases at V and 1 base at J, with 6 bases between the two ends. This CDR3 has 13 amino acids. In DNA form, the CDR3 reads TGTGCCAGCAGTGAATCTTGGTCCTACGAGCAGTACTTC. The encoded protein is CASSESWSYEQYF.

V and J are TRBV4-1 and TRBJ2-2; D possibly matches TRBD1 or TRBD2 (5 bases each). The V gene's germline CDR1 is MGHRA and CDR2 YSYEKL. This CDR3 has 16 residues. The V end lost 3 bases, the J end lost 0 bases, and 11 bases lay between the germline ends. This CDR3 reads CASSHLGTANTGELFF. DNA of the CDR3: TGCGCCAGCAGCCATCTAGGGACCGCGAACACCGGGGAGCTGTTTTTT.

This clone was counted a single time. The genes are TRBV9 and TRBJ1-3, with 9 bases matching TRBD1. The CDR3 length is 15 residues. Germline V lookup: CDR1 SGDLS, CDR2 YYNGEE. Unmatched junction bases numbered 3, after V lost 2 bases and J lost 3 bases. CDR3 region: CASSVTGGVGNTIYF. The CDR3 DNA sequence: TGTGCCAGCAGCGTTACAGGGGGCGTTGGAAACACCATATATTTT.

For the CDR3, the DNA is TGTGCCAGCAGCACCCCGCAACAGGGCGTAGGCTACACCTTC. Residues: CASSTPQQGVGYTF. This rearrangement joins TRBV28 to TRBJ1-2; possible D gene TRBD1, 6 bases. Germline CDR1 MDHEN, CDR2 SYDVKM. This CDR3 is built from 14 residues. V was cut by 6 bases and J by 8 bases, with 19 bases left in between.

This clone turned up a few times. J is TRBJ1-2 and V is TRBV11-2, with TRBD1 matching 8 bases. This CDR3 comprises 13 residues. Germline CDR1 and CDR2: SGHAT and FQNNGV. V lost 4 bases and J lost 8; bases outside the gene matches: 6. The CDR3 sequence is CASSSDRALGYTF. For the CDR3, the DNA is TGTGCCAGCAGCTCGGACAGGGCCCTCGGCTACACCTTC.

The CDR3 loop is CASRLESDQPQHF. The CDR3 coding sequence is TGTGCCAGCAGACTCGAATCCGATCAGCCCCAGCATTTT. The chain links TRBV28 to TRBJ1-5; D is uncertain. Germline-derived CDR1 and CDR2 are MDHEN and SYDVKM. V was pared by 6 bases and J by 5 bases, with 11 bases between. The CDR3 contains 13 residues.

This clone came up a few times. V is TRBV6-5 and J is TRBJ1-5, with TRBD1 matching over 10 bases. The trim removed 6 bases at V and 5 bases at J, leaving 4 bases unmatched. This CDR3 comprises 14 residues. Germline assignment: CDR1 MNHEY and CDR2 SVGAGI. CDR3 sequence (DNA): TGTGCCAGCAGCCTCGGGACAGGGGATCAGCCCCAGCATTTT. Amino acid sequence: CASSLGTGDQPQHF.

The rearrangement joins TRBV5-6 to TRBJ2-1; TRBD2 agrees at 7 bases. This CDR3 has 16 amino acids. CDR1 is SGHDT and CDR2 is YYEEEE in the germline V gene. The J segment lost 6 bases and the V segment lost 4 bases, leaving 13 bases of the junction unmatched. The CDR3 nucleotides read TGTGCCAGCAGCCTGAGGGAGGGATCTTATCTCAATGAGCAGTTCTTC. This sequence encodes CASSLREGSYLNEQFF.

The CDR3 DNA reads as TGTGCCAGCAGCGTAGCCTGGGGCAGAAGGAACTATGGCTACACCTTC. As protein: CASSVAWGRRNYGYTF. V usage is TRBV9 and J usage is TRBJ1-2, with TRBD1 as a possible D gene (5 bases). The CDR3 loop spans 16 amino acids. V was pared by 0 bases and J by 2 bases, with 14 bases between. CDR1 is SGDLS and CDR2 is YYNGEE in the germline V gene. The complete variable domain, with remaining parts taken from reference TRBV9 and TRBJ1-2, reads DSGVTQTPKHLITATGQRVTLRCSPRSGDLSVYWYQQSLDQGLQFLIQYYNGEERAKGNILERFSAQQFPDLHSELNLSSLELGDSALYFCASSVAWGRRNYGYTFGSGTRLTVV.

This chain uses TRBV28 with TRBJ2-6; a possible D gene is TRBD1 (5 bases). V lost 6 bases, J lost 1 base, and 10 bases lay in between. This CDR3 has 15 residues. Germline V gene data show CDR1 as MDHEN and CDR2 as SYDVKM. The CDR3 coding sequence is TGTGCCAGCAGCCCCGACAGTTCTGGGGCCAACGTCCTGACTTTC. It is translated as CASSPDSSGANVLTF.

Concerning this clone itself: Other nucleotide sequences in the sample specify the same CDR3. The chain employs TRBV5-1 and TRBJ2-1, with D tentatively TRBD1 or TRBD2 (5 bases each). V was clipped by 2 bases and J by 1 base, with 7 bases between them. Germline assignment: CDR1 SGHRS and CDR2 YFSETQ. CDR3 size: 14 residues. CDR3 DNA: TGCGCCAGCAGCTTCGAGGGGTCCTACAATGAGCAGTTCTTC. Translating gives CASSFEGSYNEQFF.

V gene TRBV6-5 combines with J gene TRBJ2-5; TRBD2 aligns across 12 bases. CDR1 is MNHEY, CDR2 SVGAGI, per germline. V was pared by 6 bases and J by 5 bases, with 7 bases of the junction left unmatched. CDR3 length equals 15 residues. The CDR3 is CASRGLAGGPETQYF. CDR3 DNA: TGTGCCAGCAGGGGCCTAGCGGGGGGGCCTGAGACCCAGTACTTC.

This chain uses TRBV5-4 with TRBJ1-6; D unclear. CDR3 size: 17 residues. Trimming stripped 3 bases from V and 0 bases from J, with 13 bases between. Germline V gene sequence: CDR1 SGHNT, CDR2 YYREEE (reference sequence). CDR3 in DNA: TGTGCCAGCAGCTGGACCCGGATGAGCTCCTATAATTCACCCCTCCACTTT. Protein sequence: CASSWTRMSSYNSPLHF.

The CDR3 nucleotides read TGTGCCAGTTACAGGGATTATCAGCCCCAGCATTTT. Its protein product is CASYRDYQPQHF. The chain recombines TRBV28 with TRBJ1-5; TRBD1 might be the D (6 bases). The CDR3 contains 12 residues. The germline V gene has CDR1 MDHEN and CDR2 SYDVKM. The ends were cut back, 9 bases at V and 5 bases at J, with 11 bases in the middle.

V and J are TRBV6-1 and TRBJ1-5; D unclear. Per germline, CDR1 MNHNS and CDR2 SASEGT. The CDR3 is 13 residues long. V was cut by 8 bases and J by 3 bases, with 11 bases left in between. The CDR3 loop is CASCSNDNQPQHF. CDR3 DNA: TGTGCCAGCTGTAGTAACGACAATCAGCCCCAGCATTTT.

The chain employs TRBV5-1 and TRBJ2-7, with D perhaps matching TRBD1 (5 bases). The germline V gene has CDR1 SGHRS and CDR2 YFSETQ. V was pared by 2 bases and J by 2 bases, with 17 bases between. This CDR3 has 16 amino acids. CDR3 region: CASSFSTKRTTYEQYF. CDR3 nucleotide sequence: TGCGCCAGCAGCTTTTCAACTAAAAGGACAACCTACGAGCAGTACTTC.

The chain is built from TRBV5-1 and TRBJ2-2, with D unclear. The V end was cut by 3 bases, the J end by 5 bases, with 17 bases between. The V gene's germline CDR1 is SGHRS and CDR2 YFSETQ. The CDR3 covers 16 residues. The CDR3 protein is CASSSYSVRRTGELFF. CDR3 sequence (DNA): TGCGCCAGCAGCTCGTACAGCGTTCGTAGGACCGGGGAGCTGTTTTTT.

CDR3 in amino acids: CASSQGAVTGSGNTIYF. The CDR3 bases are TGCGCCAGCAGCCAAGGGGCTGTGACAGGGTCTGGAAACACCATATATTTT. The V call is TRBV4-1, the J call TRBJ1-3, with 7 bases that match TRBD1. Germline loops: CDR1 MGHRA, CDR2 YSYEKL. This CDR3 is 17 amino acids long. V shed 1 base and J 1 base; nucleotides not matched to a gene: 7.

The chain combines TRBV18 with TRBJ2-1; tentative D call: TRBD2 (6 bases). Germline lookup yields CDR1 KGHSH and CDR2 LQKENI. This CDR3 spans 14 amino acids. Trimming took off 1 base at V and 3 bases at J, with 7 bases between the two ends. CDR3 DNA: TGTGCCAGCTCACCACGCGGGGACTACAATGAGCAGTTCTTC. It specifies CASSPRGDYNEQFF.

The chain couples TRBV10-3 to TRBJ2-7; D assignment may be TRBD1 or TRBD2 (5 bases each). The CDR3 totals 13 residues. The germline CDR1 and CDR2 sequences are ENHRY and SYGVKD. V gave up 0 bases and J gave up 11 bases, with 14 bases separating them. The CDR3 protein is CAISESSREREYF. CDR3 nucleotides: TGTGCCATCAGTGAGTCGAGCAGGGAGAGGGAGTACTTC.